This T cell receptor (beta chain) was identified during a study of a mutant IDH1 vaccine in newly diagnosed glioma. Turning to the study itself: Standard pretreatment was either radiotherapy, temozolomide, or, for most, radiochemotherapy with temozolomide. It was at week 35 that visit V12 occurred, and at week 47 that visit V13 did.

Concerning this clone itself: Its antigen is unidentified.

Whole-study findings and limits: Altogether, roughly 93% of patients exhibited vaccine-induced immune responses.

Data came from immunoSEQ multiplex PCR; TCRdb stores just in-frame clones and leaves some out. Among around 60,000 clones listed, around 83% were seen once. There are 12 residues in the CDR3. V lost 0 bases and J 4 bases, leaving 4 bases between the germline ends. The V gene's germline CDR1 is WNHNN and CDR2 SYGVQD (reference sequence). The time point was: week 47, end of study. Each dose delivered 300 ug of mutant IDH1 20-mer peptide subcutaneously with imiquimod. The genes are TRBV10-1 and TRBJ2-7; D call uncertain. This receptor was obtained from a man aged 25-40 years with glioma. This sample comprised PBMCs, obtained from a glioma patient whose treatment included an IDH1 peptide vaccine. CDR3 in amino acids: CASSESRYEQYF. Written as DNA, the CDR3 is TGCGCCAGCAGTGAGTCGAGGTACGAGCAGTACTTC.